This is a list of T cell receptor beta chains from one sample in a study of CD8 T cells in Susac syndrome. TCRdb reanalysed the immunoSEQ multiplex PCR reads using MiXCR and keeps one entry per CDR3 protein. The sample gives roughly 200,000 distinct CDR3 sequences, roughly 94% of which show up once; 0.08% to 0.11% is in the top ten. Specimen: CD4+ T cells from PBMCs. The receptors here all came from a human donor in good health. Each CDR3 is given with its conserved first and last residue. A D gene is named only where the DNA matches it firmly. Some rows have no size entry. The others give once, few or many, or a class for an expanded clone.

J	D	size	V	CDR3	DNA
TRBJ2-3	TRBD2	NA	TRBV28	CASSLISGGFLDTQYF	TGTGCCAGCAGTTTAATCTCGGGGGGGTTCTTAGATACGCAGTATTTT
TRBJ2-6	NA	NA	TRBV2	CASEGPSGANVLTF	TGTGCCAGCGAGGGCCCGTCTGGGGCCAACGTCCTGACTTTC
TRBJ1-2	NA	NA	TRBV12-3/TRBV12-4	CASSLAVAYTF	TGTGCCAGCAGTTTAGCCGTAGCCTACACCTTC
TRBJ2-1	TRBD2	NA	TRBV27	CASLGIGTSVYNEQFF	TGTGCCAGCCTAGGGATTGGGACTAGCGTGTACAATGAGCAGTTCTTC
TRBJ2-7	NA	NA	TRBV7-2	CASSLAPETYEQYF	TGTGCCAGCAGCTTAGCCCCAGAAACCTACGAGCAGTACTTC
TRBJ2-1	TRBD2	NA	TRBV3-1	CASSQVQLARNEQFF	TGTGCCAGCAGCCAAGTTCAACTAGCGAGAAATGAGCAGTTCTTC
TRBJ2-1	NA	NA	TRBV20-1	CSARGRRNSYNEQFF	TGCAGTGCTAGAGGACGGAGAAACTCCTACAATGAGCAGTTCTTC
TRBJ1-1	TRBD1	NA	TRBV5-1	CASRPLDRGANTEAFF	TGCGCCAGCAGACCCCTGGACAGGGGGGCGAACACTGAAGCTTTCTTT
TRBJ2-1	NA	NA	TRBV24-1	CATSDSWVDEQFF	TGTGCCACCAGTGATTCGTGGGTGGATGAGCAGTTCTTC
TRBJ2-1	NA	NA	TRBV30	CAWSFRSSYNEQFF	TGTGCCTGGAGCTTTCGGTCCTCCTACAATGAGCAGTTCTTC
TRBJ2-3	NA	NA	TRBV6-5	CASGLSDTDTQYF	TGTGCCAGCGGACTTTCCGACACAGATACGCAGTATTTT
TRBJ2-5	NA	NA	TRBV6-5	CASSYRGVMETQYF	TGTGCCAGCAGTTACAGGGGAGTAATGGAGACCCAGTACTTC
TRBJ1-5	NA	NA	TRBV28	CASSSVDQPQHF	TGTGCCAGCAGTTCCGTAGATCAGCCCCAGCATTTT
TRBJ1-1	NA	NA	TRBV4-3	CASPGGDPREAFF	TGCGCCAGCCCCGGGGGGGATCCCCGTGAAGCTTTCTTT
TRBJ1-5	NA	NA	TRBV7-2	CASSQGQVNQPQHF	TGTGCCAGCAGTCAAGGGCAGGTAAATCAGCCCCAGCATTTT
TRBJ2-2	TRBD1	NA	TRBV30	CAWRTGGNTGELFF	TGTGCCTGGAGGACAGGGGGGAACACCGGGGAGCTGTTTTTT
TRBJ1-3	TRBD1	NA	TRBV4-1	CASSHSSTGAGNTIYF	TGCGCCAGCAGCCATTCCTCTACAGGGGCTGGAAACACCATATATTTT
TRBJ2-2	NA	NA	TRBV15	CATSTGVSLAGELFF	TGTGCCACCAGCACCGGTGTGTCGTTGGCCGGGGAGCTGTTTTTT
TRBJ2-4	TRBD1	NA	TRBV4-3	CASSQDRRTGLDIQYF	TGCGCCAGCAGCCAAGATAGGAGGACAGGGCTCGACATTCAGTACTTC
TRBJ1-2	NA	NA	TRBV3-1	CASSAAPSRGYTF	TGTGCCAGCAGCGCAGCCCCCTCTCGGGGCTACACCTTC
TRBJ2-3	NA	NA	TRBV11-2	CASSVRDSQGYF	TGTGCCAGCAGCGTTCGGGACTCCCAGGGGTATTTT
TRBJ1-5	NA	NA	TRBV20-1	CSARGGYSNQPQHF	TGCAGTGCGAGGGGGGGGTATAGCAATCAGCCCCAGCATTTT
TRBJ2-5	NA	NA	TRBV24-1	CATSESVQETQYF	TGTGCCACCAGTGAGTCAGTCCAAGAGACCCAGTACTTC
TRBJ2-1	TRBD2	NA	TRBV9	CASSASFGRATYNEQFF	TGTGCCAGCAGCGCCTCTTTCGGGAGGGCCACCTACAATGAGCAGTTCTTC
TRBJ2-3	NA	NA	TRBV13	CASSLNSRTDTQYF	TGTGCCAGCAGCTTAAACAGTCGCACAGATACGCAGTATTTT
TRBJ2-3	NA	NA	TRBV30	CAWSHLPDTQYF	TGTGCCTGGAGTCACCTTCCAGATACGCAGTATTTT
TRBJ1-5	NA	NA	TRBV2	CASSSREGGTGNQPQHF	TGTGCCAGCAGTTCCCGAGAGGGGGGGACGGGCAATCAGCCCCAGCATTTT
TRBJ1-1	NA	NA	TRBV25-1	CASSATGSPNTEAFF	TGTGCCAGCAGTGCAACAGGATCACCGAACACTGAAGCTTTCTTT
TRBJ2-5	NA	NA	TRBV7-3	CASSEGGSGETQYF	TGTGCCAGCAGCGAAGGGGGGAGCGGAGAGACCCAGTACTTC
TRBJ1-6	NA	few	TRBV6-1	CASSPPGDSSPLHF	TGTGCCAGCTCCCCGCCAGGAGATTCTTCACCCCTCCACTTT
TRBJ2-3	TRBD2	NA	TRBV29-1	CSEAGGGDTQYF	TGCAGCGAAGCGGGAGGAGGAGATACGCAGTATTTT
TRBJ1-1	NA	NA	TRBV29-1	CSASIGFGDTEAFF	TGCAGCGCTTCAATAGGGTTCGGGGACACTGAAGCTTTCTTT
TRBJ2-7	NA	NA	TRBV12-3/TRBV12-4	CASSLWGRVSYEQYF	TGTGCCAGCAGTTTATGGGGCAGAGTGTCCTACGAGCAGTACTTC
TRBJ2-1	NA	NA	TRBV29-1	CGGANYNEQFF	TGCGGGGGGGCCAACTACAATGAGCAGTTCTTC
TRBJ1-4	NA	NA	TRBV12-3/TRBV12-4	CASSLAEREKLFF	TGTGCCAGCAGTTTAGCCGAGAGGGAAAAACTGTTTTTT
TRBJ1-5	NA	NA	TRBV20-1	CSASRTVSNQPQHF	TGCAGTGCTAGCAGGACAGTAAGCAATCAGCCCCAGCATTTT
TRBJ1-1	NA	NA	TRBV6-6	CASSHWGDGTEAFF	TGTGCCAGCAGCCACTGGGGGGACGGCACTGAAGCTTTCTTT
TRBJ1-2	TRBD1	NA	TRBV12-3/TRBV12-4	CASSRGTDYTF	TGTGCCAGCAGCCGGGGGACAGACTACACCTTC
TRBJ2-1	NA	NA	TRBV9	CASSAGGRSYNEQFF	TGTGCCAGCAGCGCCGGGGGCCGCTCCTACAATGAGCAGTTCTTC
TRBJ1-5	NA	once	TRBV30	CAWSDRGTEPQHF	TGTGCCTGGAGTGACCGGGGGACGGAGCCCCAGCATTTT
TRBJ2-2	TRBD2	NA	TRBV9	CASSVEPSGRGELFF	TGTGCCAGCAGCGTAGAACCGAGCGGGAGAGGGGAGCTGTTTTTT
TRBJ1-1	NA	NA	TRBV7-2	CASSLVALTPSTEAFF	TGTGCCAGCAGCTTAGTGGCTTTAACTCCGAGCACTGAAGCTTTCTTT
TRBJ2-5	TRBD1	NA	TRBV20-1	CSARARDRPRGTQETQYF	TGCAGTGCTAGAGCCCGGGACAGACCTCGAGGGACGCAAGAGACCCAGTACTTC
TRBJ1-1	TRBD1	NA	TRBV5-1	CASSLGQGYAEAFF	TGCGCCAGCAGCTTGGGACAGGGGTACGCTGAAGCTTTCTTT
TRBJ2-7	NA	NA	TRBV7-9	CASSLAGPGGQYF	TGTGCCAGCAGCTTAGCGGGCCCCGGAGGGCAGTACTTC
TRBJ2-5	NA	once	TRBV24-1	CATSDADREETQYF	TGTGCCACCAGTGATGCCGACAGAGAAGAGACCCAGTACTTC
TRBJ2-2	NA	NA	TRBV6-2/TRBV6-3	CASRRTAGGGELFF	TGTGCCAGCAGAAGGACAGCGGGTGGCGGGGAGCTGTTTTTT
TRBJ1-1	NA	NA	TRBV24-1	CATSDSGSFERKAFF	TGTGCCACCAGTGATTCAGGGAGTTTTGAGCGAAAAGCTTTCTTT
TRBJ2-7	NA	NA	TRBV7-2	CASSDRPGPYEQYF	TGTGCCAGCAGCGACCGACCGGGCCCCTACGAGCAGTACTTC
TRBJ1-3	NA	once	TRBV15	CATSISGEDTIYF	TGTGCCACCAGCATATCAGGGGAAGACACCATATATTTT
TRBJ2-1	NA	NA	TRBV15	CATSRDIGTGHNEQFF	TGTGCCACCAGCAGAGATATCGGGACGGGGCACAATGAGCAGTTCTTC